Detailed here is one T cell receptor beta chain. The source of the sample is a study of blood T cell repertoires in COVID-19. This table comes from immunoSEQ multiplex PCR, and its TCRdb copy is limited to in-frame clones, with some not included. The sample lists tens of thousands of clones; about nine tenths were seen once. This CDR3 has 17 residues. Per germline, CDR1 KGHSH and CDR2 LQKENI. V lost 3 bases and J lost 2; bases outside the gene matches: 8. The receptor was derived from a man aged 60 to 69 with COVID-19, enrolled during active disease. V is TRBV18 and J is TRBJ2-3; TRBD2 matches 10 bases. What was sequenced was peripheral blood. The CDR3: CASSPIGLADYTDTQYF. The CDR3 nucleotides are TGTGCCAGCTCACCTATCGGACTAGCGGATTACACAGATACGCAGTATTTT. Drawing the rest from reference TRBV18 and TRBJ2-3, the complete variable domain is NAGVMQNPRHLVRRRGQEARLRCSPMKGHSHVYWYRQLPEEGLKFMVYLQKENIIDESGMPKERFSAEFPKEGPSILRIQQVVRGDSAAYFCASSPIGLADYTDTQYFGPGTRLTVL.